These 14 T cell receptor beta chains were all obtained from the same sample, sequenced in a study of T cell repertoires in cytomegalovirus infection. Their cognate antigens are unknown. TCRdb reanalysed the reads using MiXCR and keeps one entry per CDR3 protein. Of roughly 46,000 distinct CDR3 sequences listed, about 21% are singletons. The sample here was CD8+ T cells from cultured PBMCs, taken from culture after CMV antigen stimulation. Every receptor here comes from a human donor in good health (CMV status not recorded). Some clones in this sample may be carry-over from other donors' samples.

This clonotype was picked up a small number of times. The rearrangement joins TRBV9 to TRBJ1-5; TRBD1 might be the D (5 bases). Per the germline V gene, CDR1 is SGDLS and CDR2 is YYNGEE. This CDR3 is built from 15 residues. Deletions cut 3 bases from V and 6 bases from J, with 16 bases between. The DNA of the CDR3 is TGTGCCAGCAGCGGCGGGGGAGGGGTAGGTCAGCCCCAGCATTTT. Its protein is CASSGGGGVGQPQHF.

This clonotype was counted ten times or more. The chain is built from TRBV19 and TRBJ2-5; the match to TRBD2 covers 8 bases. V was clipped by 5 bases and J by 5 bases; unmatched bases: 10. Per germline, CDR1 LNHDA and CDR2 SQIVND (reference sequence). The CDR3 loop spans 15 amino acids. DNA for the CDR3: TGTGCCAGTAGTGCGGAACTAGCGGCCGGGGAGACCCAGTACTTC. Protein: CASSAELAAGETQYF.

The chain is built from TRBV2 and TRBJ2-1, with TRBD1 matching over 7 bases. This CDR3 has 14 residues. CDR1 SNHLY and CDR2 FYNNEI come from the germline V gene. Germline trimming cut 4 bases from V and 6 bases from J; bases unmatched to any gene: 6. CDR3 loop: CASSGNDRVNEQFF. CDR3 coding DNA: TGTGCCAGCAGTGGGAACGACAGGGTCAATGAGCAGTTCTTC.

This clonotype came up a few times. The chain is built from TRBV5-5 and TRBJ2-5; D is possibly TRBD2 (6 bases). The CDR3 runs 14 residues. The germline V and J ends were trimmed by 4 bases and 5 bases, with 15 bases remaining between them. The germline CDR1 and CDR2 sequences are SGHKS and YYEKEE (reference sequence). CDR3 sequence reads: CASSLGSGGETQYF. The CDR3 DNA follows: TGTGCCAGCAGCCTAGGGAGTGGAGGGGAGACCCAGTACTTC.

This clonotype occurred a few times. The rearrangement uses TRBV7-9 and TRBJ1-1; TRBD1 matches at 8 bases. V was pared by 2 bases and J by 0 bases, with 5 bases of the junction left unmatched. Germline-derived CDR1 and CDR2 are SEHNR and FQNEAQ (reference sequence). The CDR3 loop spans 16 amino acids. In DNA form, the CDR3 reads TGTGCCAGCAGCTTAATGCAGGGGGCTATGAACACTGAAGCTTTCTTT. Translating it yields CASSLMQGAMNTEAFF.

This clonotype has just a few counts. The chain recombines TRBV4-2 with TRBJ1-2; maybe TRBD1 (6 bases). The CDR3 covers 15 residues. Trimming left V 0 bases short and J 6 bases short, with 14 bases between. Germline V gives CDR1 LGHNA, CDR2 YNFKEQ. CDR3 protein: CASSQEAGDPNGYTF. As DNA, the CDR3 is TGTGCCAGCAGCCAAGAGGCAGGGGACCCCAATGGCTACACCTTC.

This clonotype was counted a few times. The chain links TRBV30 to TRBJ1-3; D ambiguous. Germline V lookup: CDR1 GTSNPN, CDR2 SVGIG (reference sequence). Trimming took off 3 bases at V and 0 bases at J, with 12 bases between the two ends. This CDR3 has 15 residues. CDR3 sequence: CAWSLDGFSGNTIYF. CDR3 in DNA: TGTGCCTGGAGCCTGGACGGATTCTCTGGAAACACCATATATTTT.

The chain combines TRBV6-2 or TRBV6-3 with TRBJ1-5; D call uncertain. The length of the CDR3 is 14 residues. V gave up 2 bases and J gave up 4 bases, with 9 bases separating them. The germline V gene encodes CDR1 MNHEY and CDR2 SVGEGT. Here the CDR3 DNA reads TGTGCCAGCAGTTACCCCCAACGGAATCAGCCCCAGCATTTT. Translation: CASSYPQRNQPQHF.

There are many counts of this clonotype. The J gene is TRBJ1-6, the V gene TRBV6-6; no clear D. Germline CDR1 reads MNHNY; CDR2 reads SVGAGI (reference sequence). CDR3 size: 13 residues. Trimming took 2 bases from V and 10 from J, leaving 9 bases between them. CDR3: CASSYEGASPLHF. The CDR3 DNA follows: TGTGCCAGCAGTTACGAGGGTGCCTCACCCCTCCACTTT.

The rearrangement links TRBV24-1 to TRBJ2-5, with TRBD2 identical over 11 bases. After removal of 1 base from V and 1 base from J, the junction contained 13 bases not matched to a gene. The CDR3 length is 20 residues. Germline V lookup: CDR1 KGHDR, CDR2 SFDVKD. The CDR3 is CATSDFSEEGTSGTQETQYF. The CDR3 DNA reads TGTGCCACCAGTGATTTTTCAGAAGAGGGGACTAGCGGAACCCAAGAGACCCAGTACTTC.

This clonotype was seen a few times. The chain joins TRBV7-6 to TRBJ1-5; D is ambiguous. The CDR3 extends over 13 amino acids. V was cut by 1 base and J by 8 bases, with 9 bases left in between. Germline CDR1 reads SGHVS; CDR2 reads FNYEAQ. CDR3 sequence: CASSLVKGEPQHF. Written as DNA, the CDR3 is TGTGCCAGCAGCTTAGTTAAGGGCGAGCCCCAGCATTTT.

This clonotype was seen at least ten times. The rearrangement links TRBV2 to TRBJ1-3; D gene unclear. CDR3 length: 16 amino acids. Per the germline V gene, CDR1 is SNHLY and CDR2 is FYNNEI. Trimming took 1 base from V and 1 from J, leaving 11 bases between them. CDR3 protein: CASSEGRRRSGNTIYF. CDR3 nucleotides: TGTGCCAGCAGTGAAGGGCGGAGGAGGTCTGGAAACACCATATATTTT. The full variable domain, rest sourced from reference TRBV2 and TRBJ1-3, is EPEVTQTPSHQVTQMGQEVILRCVPISNHLYFYWYRQILGQKVEFLVSFYNNEISEKSEIFDDQFSVERPDGSNFTLKIRSTKLEDSAMYFCASSEGRRRSGNTIYFGEGSWLTVV.

The V gene is TRBV6-1, the J gene TRBJ2-2, with 8 bases aligning to TRBD1. From germline, CDR1 is MNHNS and CDR2 SASEGT. Trimming took 6 bases from V and 3 from J; bases not matched to a gene: 6. CDR3 length: 15 residues. The CDR3 loop reads CASRGTGSDTGELFF. CDR3 sequence (DNA): TGTGCCAGCAGGGGGACAGGTTCGGACACCGGGGAGCTGTTTTTT.

The table lists this clonotype with many counts. The chain recombines TRBV6-2 or TRBV6-3 with TRBJ1-5; 11 nucleotides agree with TRBD1. Germline CDR1 MNHEY, CDR2 SVGEGT. The CDR3 spans 15 residues. The V segment lost 7 bases and the J segment 7 bases; nucleotides outside the gene matches: 9. The CDR3 DNA follows: TGTGCCAGCATTCGGACAGGGGGCCCCGGACAGCCCCAGCATTTT. Amino acids: CASIRTGGPGQPQHF.